This entry concerns a single TCR beta chain. The data are from a study of blood T cell repertoires in COVID-19. In the study overall: The United States, Italy and Spain supplied acute and convalescent COVID-19 samples. PBMCs, B-cell-depleted T cells, or T cells provided the cDNA or gDNA that made up the material.

The CDR3 totals 14 residues. CDR1 and CDR2 (germline): SGHDN, FVKESK. Trimming took 5 bases from V and 6 from J; bases not matched to a gene: 9. Per the authors' pipeline: Estimated nucleated cell counts came from reference gene primer amplification. Only in-frame clones appear in the TCRdb table, and some are missing; sequencing was by immunoSEQ multiplex PCR. For V, J and clone size, that table is used; D and trimming come from the DNA. The data contain tens of thousands of clones, about 82% of them singletons. Sequencing was carried out using peripheral blood. V gene TRBV14 combines with J gene TRBJ2-7; 8 positions agree with TRBD2. The receptor was derived from a woman older than 75 with active or convalescent COVID-19. The CDR3 bases are TGTGCCAGCAGCTTAACTAGCGGTTACACCGAGCAGTACTTC. Its translation is CASSLTSGYTEQYF.